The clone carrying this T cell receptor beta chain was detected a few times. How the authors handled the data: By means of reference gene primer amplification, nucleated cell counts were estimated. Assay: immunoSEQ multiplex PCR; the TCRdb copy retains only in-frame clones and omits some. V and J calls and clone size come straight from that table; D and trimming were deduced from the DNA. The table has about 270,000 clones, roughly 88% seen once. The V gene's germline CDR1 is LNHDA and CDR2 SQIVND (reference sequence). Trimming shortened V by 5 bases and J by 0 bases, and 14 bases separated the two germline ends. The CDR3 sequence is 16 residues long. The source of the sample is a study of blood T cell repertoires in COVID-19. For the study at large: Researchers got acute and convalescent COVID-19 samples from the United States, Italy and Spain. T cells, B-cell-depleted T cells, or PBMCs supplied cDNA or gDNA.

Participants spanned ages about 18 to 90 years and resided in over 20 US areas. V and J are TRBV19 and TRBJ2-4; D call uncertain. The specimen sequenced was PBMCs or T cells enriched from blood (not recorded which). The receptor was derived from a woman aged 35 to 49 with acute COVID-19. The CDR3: CASSANSPGAKNIQYF. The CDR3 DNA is TGTGCCAGTAGTGCTAACTCCCCCGGAGCCAAAAACATTCAGTACTTC.